Listed below are T cell receptor beta chains from one sample, sequenced in a study of cytomegalovirus exposure and HLA in healthy donors. Here immunoSEQ multiplex PCR was the method, and the copy in TCRdb shows in-frame clones only, minus some. The profile shows approximately 130,000 clones, 60% to 85% of them singletons. Material: PBMCs. The receptors originated from a woman in her 40s in good health and CMV-seronegative. CDR3s include the opening cysteine and the closing phenylalanine or tryptophan. Each record gives: J gene, V gene, CDR3 protein.

j_call: TRBJ1-1
v_call: TRBV6-5
cdr3_aa: CASSEFMNTEAFF

j_call: TRBJ1-1
v_call: TRBV6-5
cdr3_aa: CASTDRVLSEAFF

j_call: TRBJ1-1
v_call: TRBV12-5
cdr3_aa: CASGPNRDTEAFF

j_call: TRBJ1-3
v_call: TRBV5-6
cdr3_aa: CASSLAGAGTGTNTIYF

j_call: TRBJ1-2
v_call: TRBV5-8
cdr3_aa: CASSPGQLNYGYTF

j_call: TRBJ2-3
v_call: TRBV5-1
cdr3_aa: CASSLDSPLYTQYF

j_call: TRBJ1-1
v_call: TRBV6-5
cdr3_aa: CASSKKLEGNTEAFF

j_call: TRBJ2-2
v_call: TRBV7-3
cdr3_aa: CASSGARAHTGELFF

j_call: TRBJ2-5
v_call: TRBV7-2
cdr3_aa: CASSLGQTKETQYF

j_call: TRBJ1-1
v_call: TRBV5-6
cdr3_aa: CASSRRVMNTEAFF

j_call: TRBJ2-5
v_call: TRBV7-2
cdr3_aa: CASSRDRGPETQYF

j_call: TRBJ1-5
v_call: TRBV6-1
cdr3_aa: CASSDRGNQPQHF

j_call: TRBJ1-6
v_call: TRBV30
cdr3_aa: CAWTFGTINSPLHF

j_call: TRBJ2-5
v_call: TRBV7-7
cdr3_aa: CASSSGGEETQYF

j_call: TRBJ2-1
v_call: TRBV10-3
cdr3_aa: CAISDIGRAGGYNEEQFF

j_call: TRBJ2-1
v_call: TRBV29-1
cdr3_aa: CSVDRPLGGQRNEQFF

j_call: TRBJ1-1
v_call: TRBV4-3
cdr3_aa: CASSRGPGEGEAFF

j_call: TRBJ1-1
v_call: TRBV6-5
cdr3_aa: CASSRSGEAFF

j_call: TRBJ1-5
v_call: TRBV6-1
cdr3_aa: CASSEGTGGNQPQHF

j_call: TRBJ2-5
v_call: TRBV5-4
cdr3_aa: CASSSGVETQYF

j_call: TRBJ2-1
v_call: TRBV29-1
cdr3_aa: CSVEERLGAYPEQFF

j_call: TRBJ1-2
v_call: TRBV4-2
cdr3_aa: CASSREANYGYTF

j_call: TRBJ1-1
v_call: TRBV5-1
cdr3_aa: CASSLARRGTAEAFF

j_call: TRBJ1-2
v_call: TRBV4-1
cdr3_aa: CASSQTGTGYGYTF

j_call: TRBJ2-6
v_call: TRBV27
cdr3_aa: CASTAGSGANVLTF

j_call: TRBJ1-3
v_call: TRBV5-1
cdr3_aa: CASSSGGAGNTIYF

j_call: TRBJ1-2
v_call: TRBV2
cdr3_aa: CASSGTGGHGYTF

j_call: TRBJ2-1
v_call: TRBV11-3
cdr3_aa: CASSLEGQGFNEQFF

j_call: TRBJ2-7
v_call: TRBV5-1
cdr3_aa: CASSRGQGPYEQYF

j_call: TRBJ1-6
v_call: TRBV28
cdr3_aa: CASSSASTGWGPLHF

j_call: TRBJ1-1
v_call: TRBV6-5
cdr3_aa: CASSYSTGVAFF

j_call: TRBJ1-2
v_call: TRBV7-9
cdr3_aa: CASSFYGSYGYTF

j_call: TRBJ1-2
v_call: TRBV19
cdr3_aa: CASSGGNLYGYTF

j_call: TRBJ1-3
v_call: TRBV14
cdr3_aa: CASSLRTSPSGNTIYF

j_call: TRBJ2-7
v_call: TRBV6-5
cdr3_aa: CASSYGTGNPYEQYF

j_call: TRBJ2-5
v_call: TRBV30
cdr3_aa: CAHSRGSGETQYF

j_call: TRBJ2-4
v_call: TRBV29-1
cdr3_aa: CSVQDRALRVAKNIQYF

j_call: TRBJ2-7
v_call: TRBV30
cdr3_aa: CASSLGLASDEQYF

j_call: TRBJ2-3
v_call: TRBV7-7
cdr3_aa: CASSLGSAGDTQYF

j_call: TRBJ2-7
v_call: TRBV7-8
cdr3_aa: CASSLAEQGEQYF

j_call: TRBJ1-1
v_call: TRBV20-1
cdr3_aa: CSPRGNTEAFF

j_call: TRBJ1-2
v_call: TRBV6-5
cdr3_aa: CASLGGYGYTF

j_call: TRBJ1-2
v_call: TRBV29-1
cdr3_aa: CSADLGGDGAKHF

j_call: TRBJ1-2
v_call: TRBV18
cdr3_aa: CASSPAGTGGGYGYTF

j_call: TRBJ2-3
v_call: TRBV6-5
cdr3_aa: CASSYERGSTDTQYF

j_call: TRBJ2-5
v_call: TRBV5-5
cdr3_aa: CASSLAASGGWETQYF